Sequencing of this T cell receptor beta chain was carried out in a study of shared clonotypes between healthy human individuals (TCRdb year 2020). Study-level background: Three men and a couple of women, aged 18 to 49 years, made up the cohort. For each donor, three plates each were used for CD4 naive and CD4 memory, two plates were used for CD8 naive, and one plate was used for CD8 memory. To estimate repertoire size and how much clonotype sharing occurs between individuals, the study deeply sequenced the blood TCR repertoires of a handful of healthy adults. Libraries were prepared and TCR repertoires were sequenced by different laboratories using diverse techniques, in order to increase sequencing depth and limit assay-specific biases. Each donor's leukapheresis produced roughly between roughly 0.85 and 10 billion PBMCs. Overall study results and their limits: About 5% of naive CD4, 3.5% of naive CD8, 2.3% of memory CD4, and more than 0.35% of memory CD8 clonotypes were shared across a few donors. Based on pairwise subsampling, the degree of clonotype sharing among donors was expected to be affected by sequencing depth. The genetic and exposure-history diversity represented was limited by the small number of donors. Clonotypes shared by all four sorted-subset donors showed higher generation probabilities than non-shared clonotypes. Even with the large sequencing depth, rarefaction of the sorted-subset datasets indicated that sequencing was incomplete. Estimated clonotype richness was generally larger for naive than for memory subsets. Only blood was sampled, and tissue TCR repertoires likely differ from those in blood.

Using the deep immunoSEQ assay, TCR CDR3 regions were amplified from genomic DNA by multiplex PCR. Genomic DNA extracted from each cell subset was distributed evenly over all wells of several immunoSEQ 96-well plates, and each plate served as one replicate. For sorted subsets, each replicate PCR was loaded with roughly 0.2 ug genomic DNA, equivalent to approximately 33,000 T cell genomes. Purified libraries were measured with a Qubit 3.0 fluorometer, size-checked on a Bioanalyzer 2100, and measured again with the KAPA Library Quantification kit. Every immunoSEQ 96-well plate was sequenced on a dedicated single-read 150-cycle Illumina NextSeq 550 flow cell. The study's own analysis went as follows. Because only junctional sequences without quality scores were contained in the immunoSEQ output, filtering matching that applied to full-length reads could not be performed. To assign V/J genes and CDR3, sequences were annotated using PyIR, a Python wrapper for IgBLAST v1.9, with IMGT germline references. Reads with weak V/J assignments (E-value above 1e-6), missing CDR3, stop codons, out-of-frame junctions, or ambiguous translated residues were removed. V3J clonotypes were defined as sequences sharing the same inferred V gene, J gene, and CDR3 amino acid sequence. The percentage overlap between two repertoires was calculated by dividing the number of shared unique clonotypes by the size of the smaller repertoire. Richness of each repertoire was evaluated using RTK rarefaction, the Chao1 estimator, and Recon v2.1 estimates of unobserved clonotypes. Generation probabilities were computed with OLGA for all TCRbeta clonotypes obtained by the gDNA method from several donors. Entries here come from immuneACCESS through TCRdb and include only in-frame sequences with V and J called. Some clones fail to appear in such tables; in the studies checked, an unresolved V gene covers under half of the shortfall, and the cause of the remainder is unknown. The V and J calls and clone size come from that table; D and trimming were worked out from the DNA. The sample records some 2,000,000 clones, roughly 95% of which are singletons. Of the sample, roughly 1.1% falls within the top ten clones.

CD8 naive samples were CD45RO-negative cells positively selected for CCR7, giving a CD45RA+CCR7+ population that excluded TemRA cells. The donors were healthy, HIV-negative adults with no recently reported acute infections or vaccinations. Only Caucasian adults living in Nashville, Tennessee, USA were represented among the donors. Blood was obtained by leukapheresis, after which PBMCs were separated by Ficoll-Histopaque density gradient centrifugation and cryopreserved in liquid nitrogen vapor phase. Purity and quantity of every magnetically sorted T cell population were checked by analytical flow cytometry. Each sorted fraction had its genomic DNA isolated and then quantified by UV absorbance on a Nanodrop 2000c. As to this clone: The specificity of this receptor is unknown. No much larger clone is present one base from it, and per-base qualities are unavailable.

The sequenced sample was naive CD8+ T cells sorted from blood. Per the publication, the cell subset or site label means: CD45RA+CCR7+. The source of this sequence is a young man in good health.

The nucleotide sequence is given as TGCGCCAGCAGCGGGTCATCGGGACTAGCGGGACAGGAGCAGTTCTTC. This sequence encodes CASSGSSGLAGQEQFF. Recombination linked TRBV5-1 to TRBJ2-1; 13 central bases correspond to TRBD2. Compared with germline, V lacks 4 bases and J lacks 10 bases; bases without a gene match: 11. Taken from cysteine to phenylalanine, the CDR3 has 16 residues. The only DNA kept is the CDR3, 48 bases in frame from the first base. CDR1 and CDR2 (SGHRS, YFSETQ) derive from the germline V gene.